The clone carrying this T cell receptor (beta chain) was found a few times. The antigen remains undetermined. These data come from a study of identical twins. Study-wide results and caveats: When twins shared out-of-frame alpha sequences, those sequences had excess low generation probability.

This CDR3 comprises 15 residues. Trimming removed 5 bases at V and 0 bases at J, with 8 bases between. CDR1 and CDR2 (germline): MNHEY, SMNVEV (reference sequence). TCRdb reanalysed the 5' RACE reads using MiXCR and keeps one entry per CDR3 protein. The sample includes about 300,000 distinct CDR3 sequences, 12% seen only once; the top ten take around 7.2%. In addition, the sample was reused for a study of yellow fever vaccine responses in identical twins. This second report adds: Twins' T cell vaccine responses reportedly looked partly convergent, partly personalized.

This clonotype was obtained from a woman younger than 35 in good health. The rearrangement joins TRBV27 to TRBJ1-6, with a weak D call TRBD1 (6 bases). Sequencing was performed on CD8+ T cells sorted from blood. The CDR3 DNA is TGTGCCAGCAGTGCGGACAGCTCCTATAATTCACCCCTCCACTTT. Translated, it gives CASSADSSYNSPLHF.